A selection of T cell receptor beta chains follows, all from one sample in a study of blood T cell repertoires in COVID-19. Assay: immunoSEQ multiplex PCR; the TCRdb copy retains only in-frame clones and omits some. Here the sample spans under 200,000 clones, about 80% being singletons. What was sequenced was peripheral blood. The receptors derive from a human donor in a cohort sampled during active COVID-19. Both conserved end residues are part of each CDR3. The order of the fields is CDR3 DNA, CDR3 protein, J gene, D gene, V gene, clone size. A D gene is named only where the DNA matches it firmly. Size is omitted from some rows. Given values are once, few, many or a class for expanded clones.

cdr3_nt: TGTGCCAGCAGTTACTGGTACAGGGGCGCCTACGAGCAGTACTTC
cdr3_aa: CASSYWYRGAYEQYF
j_call: TRBJ2-7
d_call: TRBD1
v_call: TRBV6-5
clone_size: .

cdr3_nt: TGTGCCAGCAGGATAGGGCCGGGACTAGCGGGATACGAGCAGTACTTC
cdr3_aa: CASRIGPGLAGYEQYF
j_call: TRBJ2-7
d_call: TRBD2
v_call: TRBV7-2
clone_size: .

cdr3_nt: TGTGCCAGCAGCTGGGGGGACAGTCCCGTCAATGAGCAGTTCTTC
cdr3_aa: CASSWGDSPVNEQFF
j_call: TRBJ2-1
d_call: .
v_call: TRBV11-3
clone_size: .

cdr3_nt: TGTGCCAGCAGCTTAGATGCGGGAACCGGGGAGCTGTTTTTT
cdr3_aa: CASSLDAGTGELFF
j_call: TRBJ2-2
d_call: .
v_call: TRBV7-3
clone_size: .

cdr3_nt: TGCGCCAGCAGCCAAGATCTAGACAGGGCCTACGAGCAGTACTTC
cdr3_aa: CASSQDLDRAYEQYF
j_call: TRBJ2-7
d_call: TRBD1
v_call: TRBV4-3
clone_size: .

cdr3_nt: TGTGCCAGCAGTTACGACTCAAGCTACGAGCAGTACTTC
cdr3_aa: CASSYDSSYEQYF
j_call: TRBJ2-7
d_call: .
v_call: TRBV6-2/TRBV6-3
clone_size: .

cdr3_nt: TGTGCCAGTAGTTCAACGGCCTCAGGGGCTTATGAAAAACTGTTTTTT
cdr3_aa: CASSSTASGAYEKLFF
j_call: TRBJ1-4
d_call: .
v_call: TRBV19
clone_size: once

cdr3_nt: TGTGCCAGTAGTATAGGCCAGGGGCAGGACTATGGCTACACCTTC
cdr3_aa: CASSIGQGQDYGYTF
j_call: TRBJ1-2
d_call: .
v_call: TRBV19
clone_size: .

cdr3_nt: TGTGCCAGCAGCCCCGGACAGGTTTACTCTGGAAACACCATATATTTT
cdr3_aa: CASSPGQVYSGNTIYF
j_call: TRBJ1-3
d_call: TRBD1
v_call: TRBV9
clone_size: once

cdr3_nt: TGTGCCAGCAGCTTATCGCCAGGTAGCACAGATACGCAGTATTTT
cdr3_aa: CASSLSPGSTDTQYF
j_call: TRBJ2-3
d_call: .
v_call: TRBV7-2
clone_size: .

cdr3_nt: TGTGCCAGCAGTGAACGCGCAGGGATTTACAATGAGCAGTTCTTC
cdr3_aa: CASSERAGIYNEQFF
j_call: TRBJ2-1
d_call: .
v_call: TRBV2
clone_size: once

cdr3_nt: TGTGCCAGTAGTATAGAGGAGTCCTACTACCTCAACAATGAGCAGTTCTTC
cdr3_aa: CASSIEESYYLNNEQFF
j_call: TRBJ2-1
d_call: .
v_call: TRBV19
clone_size: .

cdr3_nt: TGTGCCAGCAGTTACGGGGACATAACTTCCGAGCAGTACTTC
cdr3_aa: CASSYGDITSEQYF
j_call: TRBJ2-7
d_call: .
v_call: TRBV6-6
clone_size: .

cdr3_nt: TGTGCCAGCGACCGGGGGGCAGACAATGAGCAGTTCTTC
cdr3_aa: CASDRGADNEQFF
j_call: TRBJ2-1
d_call: .
v_call: TRBV11-2
clone_size: .

cdr3_nt: TGCAGCGTTGGAAGTGCGGGTAATGAGCAGTTCTTC
cdr3_aa: CSVGSAGNEQFF
j_call: TRBJ2-1
d_call: .
v_call: TRBV29-1
clone_size: .

cdr3_nt: TGTGCCAGCAGCTCGACACTCTACGAGCAGTACTTC
cdr3_aa: CASSSTLYEQYF
j_call: TRBJ2-7
d_call: .
v_call: TRBV7-2
clone_size: .

cdr3_nt: TGTGCCAGCTCACCACCTGGGGCAGGGGGCGCAGATTCACCCCTCCACTTT
cdr3_aa: CASSPPGAGGADSPLHF
j_call: TRBJ1-6
d_call: TRBD1
v_call: TRBV18
clone_size: .

cdr3_nt: TGTGCCAGCAGTTACCAGGGCTGGGATGAGCAGTTCTTC
cdr3_aa: CASSYQGWDEQFF
j_call: TRBJ2-1
d_call: .
v_call: TRBV6-2/TRBV6-3
clone_size: .

cdr3_nt: TGTGCCAGTAGTATAGCTAGCGGGGCCTCCTACGAGCAGTACTTC
cdr3_aa: CASSIASGASYEQYF
j_call: TRBJ2-7
d_call: TRBD2
v_call: TRBV19
clone_size: .

cdr3_nt: TGCGCCAGCAGTTCCGGACAGGGCTCTGGAAACACCATATATTTT
cdr3_aa: CASSSGQGSGNTIYF
j_call: TRBJ1-3
d_call: TRBD1
v_call: TRBV5-1
clone_size: .

cdr3_nt: TGTGCCAGCAGCCGGGGGGAGAATCAGCCCCAGCATTTT
cdr3_aa: CASSRGENQPQHF
j_call: TRBJ1-5
d_call: .
v_call: TRBV5-8
clone_size: .

cdr3_nt: TGTGCCAGCAGTGAACTACCCTCAGATACGCAGTATTTT
cdr3_aa: CASSELPSDTQYF
j_call: TRBJ2-3
d_call: .
v_call: TRBV2
clone_size: .

cdr3_nt: TGTGCCAGCAGCCAAGATGGGGACAGGGCCTATGGCTACACCTTC
cdr3_aa: CASSQDGDRAYGYTF
j_call: TRBJ1-2
d_call: TRBD1
v_call: TRBV3-1/TRBV3-2
clone_size: once

cdr3_nt: TGTGCCAGCAGCTTAGATCGTGGCGTGAGGGCCGCTGCCTATAATTCACCCCTCCACTTT
cdr3_aa: CASSLDRGVRAAAYNSPLHF
j_call: TRBJ1-6
d_call: .
v_call: TRBV11-2
clone_size: .

cdr3_nt: TGTGCCAGCAGCCAACACAGGAACACTGAAGCTTTCTTT
cdr3_aa: CASSQHRNTEAFF
j_call: TRBJ1-1
d_call: .
v_call: TRBV3-1/TRBV3-2
clone_size: .

cdr3_nt: TGTGCCACCAGTGATCGACAGGGTGAACAGCCCCAGCATTTT
cdr3_aa: CATSDRQGEQPQHF
j_call: TRBJ1-5
d_call: TRBD1
v_call: TRBV24-1
clone_size: once

cdr3_nt: TGTGCCAGCAGCTCCGGACTAGCGTTAGTTTGGTACGAGCAGTACTTC
cdr3_aa: CASSSGLALVWYEQYF
j_call: TRBJ2-7
d_call: TRBD2
v_call: TRBV7-8
clone_size: .

cdr3_nt: TGCAGCGTTCAGCGGAGGGGGCAGGGGGCCAACACTGAAGCTTTCTTT
cdr3_aa: CSVQRRGQGANTEAFF
j_call: TRBJ1-1
d_call: TRBD1
v_call: TRBV29-1
clone_size: once

cdr3_nt: TGCGCCAGCAGCCAGCCCTCACACGGGACAGGGTCCTCTGGGGCCAACGTCCTGACTTTC
cdr3_aa: CASSQPSHGTGSSGANVLTF
j_call: TRBJ2-6
d_call: TRBD1
v_call: TRBV4-3
clone_size: once

cdr3_nt: TGTGCCAGCAGTTACTCGGGCGGGAGGTCCTACGAGCAGTACTTC
cdr3_aa: CASSYSGGRSYEQYF
j_call: TRBJ2-7
d_call: TRBD2
v_call: TRBV6-2/TRBV6-3
clone_size: .

cdr3_nt: TGTGCCAGTAGTATAAGTCAGGGAAATCAGCCCCAGCATTTT
cdr3_aa: CASSISQGNQPQHF
j_call: TRBJ1-5
d_call: .
v_call: TRBV19
clone_size: .

cdr3_nt: TGCGCCAGCAGCCAAGGTGCGGCAGGGGAGTCTGGCTACACCTTC
cdr3_aa: CASSQGAAGESGYTF
j_call: TRBJ1-2
d_call: .
v_call: TRBV4-1
clone_size: .

cdr3_nt: TGCGCCAGCAGCGAAAAGACAGGGACCGGGGAGCTGTTTTTT
cdr3_aa: CASSEKTGTGELFF
j_call: TRBJ2-2
d_call: TRBD1
v_call: TRBV5-1
clone_size: .

cdr3_nt: TGTGCCAGCAGCCAATCGGACACCTACGAGCAGTACTTC
cdr3_aa: CASSQSDTYEQYF
j_call: TRBJ2-7
d_call: .
v_call: TRBV28
clone_size: .

cdr3_nt: TGTGCCAGCAGCTTGGCGGGAGGGCCGATGAATGAGCAGTTCTTC
cdr3_aa: CASSLAGGPMNEQFF
j_call: TRBJ2-1
d_call: TRBD2
v_call: TRBV7-9
clone_size: .

cdr3_nt: TGTGCCAGCAGCCAAAGGCGGGACTCTGGGGCCAACGTCCTGACTTTC
cdr3_aa: CASSQRRDSGANVLTF
j_call: TRBJ2-6
d_call: .
v_call: TRBV3-1/TRBV3-2
clone_size: once

cdr3_nt: TGTGCCAGCTCACCATTCTCCGCGGGGGAGACCTACAATGAGCAGTTCTTC
cdr3_aa: CASSPFSAGETYNEQFF
j_call: TRBJ2-1
d_call: TRBD2
v_call: TRBV18
clone_size: .

cdr3_nt: TGTGCCAGCAGTGAAGGAGCGGGGACAACTAATGAAAAACTGTTTTTT
cdr3_aa: CASSEGAGTTNEKLFF
j_call: TRBJ1-4
d_call: .
v_call: TRBV25-1
clone_size: .

cdr3_nt: TGTGCCAGTAGTATAGATCGGACGACAGCCTCTGGAAACACCATATATTTT
cdr3_aa: CASSIDRTTASGNTIYF
j_call: TRBJ1-3
d_call: .
v_call: TRBV19
clone_size: .

cdr3_nt: TGTGCCAGCAACCCCAAGCGGGAGGTCTCCTACGAGCAGTACTTC
cdr3_aa: CASNPKREVSYEQYF
j_call: TRBJ2-7
d_call: TRBD2
v_call: TRBV5-4
clone_size: .

cdr3_nt: TGTGCCAGCACCGCGACAGGTGAAAACATTCAGTACTTC
cdr3_aa: CASTATGENIQYF
j_call: TRBJ2-4
d_call: .
v_call: TRBV7-9
clone_size: .

cdr3_nt: TGTGCCAGCAGCTTAGCTGGCACCTACGAGCAGTACTTC
cdr3_aa: CASSLAGTYEQYF
j_call: TRBJ2-7
d_call: .
v_call: TRBV7-9
clone_size: .

cdr3_nt: TGTGCCAGCAGCCAAGATCGTGGGGCCGTCGTGAGACCCCTCCACTTT
cdr3_aa: CASSQDRGAVVRPLHF
j_call: TRBJ1-6
d_call: .
v_call: TRBV4-2
clone_size: .

cdr3_nt: TGTGCCAGCAGCTCGTTACTAGCGGGGGGGCCAGATACGCAGTATTTT
cdr3_aa: CASSSLLAGGPDTQYF
j_call: TRBJ2-3
d_call: TRBD2
v_call: TRBV5-5
clone_size: .

cdr3_nt: TGTGCCAGCAGCTTAAGGACGCGGGGTGGAGAGACCCAGTACTTC
cdr3_aa: CASSLRTRGGETQYF
j_call: TRBJ2-5
d_call: .
v_call: TRBV7-2
clone_size: .

cdr3_nt: TGTGCCAGCAGTCCTAGCGGGAGCTTCGAGCAGTACTTC
cdr3_aa: CASSPSGSFEQYF
j_call: TRBJ2-7
d_call: TRBD2
v_call: TRBV6-5
clone_size: .

cdr3_nt: TGTGCCAGCAGCGTGCAAGGACAGGGCGACACAGATACGCAGTATTTT
cdr3_aa: CASSVQGQGDTDTQYF
j_call: TRBJ2-3
d_call: TRBD1
v_call: TRBV9
clone_size: .

cdr3_nt: TGCAGCGTTGGGCGACAAACCTCCTACGAGCAGTACTTC
cdr3_aa: CSVGRQTSYEQYF
j_call: TRBJ2-7
d_call: .
v_call: TRBV29-1
clone_size: .

cdr3_nt: TGTGCCAGCAGTCTAGACAGGGTAAAAGATACGCAGTATTTT
cdr3_aa: CASSLDRVKDTQYF
j_call: TRBJ2-3
d_call: TRBD1
v_call: TRBV4-2
clone_size: .

cdr3_nt: TGTGCCAGTAGGGGGAACACTGAAGCTTTCTTT
cdr3_aa: CASRGNTEAFF
j_call: TRBJ1-1
d_call: .
v_call: TRBV6-5
clone_size: .

cdr3_nt: TGTGCCAGCAGCGTCCCGCGGGGGGTCCAAGAGACCCAGTACTTC
cdr3_aa: CASSVPRGVQETQYF
j_call: TRBJ2-5
d_call: TRBD2
v_call: TRBV2
clone_size: .

cdr3_nt: TGTGCCAGCAGTTCCGGACAGGGGCTGAGAAATCAGCCCCAGCATTTT
cdr3_aa: CASSSGQGLRNQPQHF
j_call: TRBJ1-5
d_call: TRBD1
v_call: TRBV6-2/TRBV6-3
clone_size: .

cdr3_nt: TGTGCCAGCAGACCCGGTGGCGGGAGGGTTTTGGATACGCAGTATTTT
cdr3_aa: CASRPGGGRVLDTQYF
j_call: TRBJ2-3
d_call: TRBD2
v_call: TRBV11-2
clone_size: few